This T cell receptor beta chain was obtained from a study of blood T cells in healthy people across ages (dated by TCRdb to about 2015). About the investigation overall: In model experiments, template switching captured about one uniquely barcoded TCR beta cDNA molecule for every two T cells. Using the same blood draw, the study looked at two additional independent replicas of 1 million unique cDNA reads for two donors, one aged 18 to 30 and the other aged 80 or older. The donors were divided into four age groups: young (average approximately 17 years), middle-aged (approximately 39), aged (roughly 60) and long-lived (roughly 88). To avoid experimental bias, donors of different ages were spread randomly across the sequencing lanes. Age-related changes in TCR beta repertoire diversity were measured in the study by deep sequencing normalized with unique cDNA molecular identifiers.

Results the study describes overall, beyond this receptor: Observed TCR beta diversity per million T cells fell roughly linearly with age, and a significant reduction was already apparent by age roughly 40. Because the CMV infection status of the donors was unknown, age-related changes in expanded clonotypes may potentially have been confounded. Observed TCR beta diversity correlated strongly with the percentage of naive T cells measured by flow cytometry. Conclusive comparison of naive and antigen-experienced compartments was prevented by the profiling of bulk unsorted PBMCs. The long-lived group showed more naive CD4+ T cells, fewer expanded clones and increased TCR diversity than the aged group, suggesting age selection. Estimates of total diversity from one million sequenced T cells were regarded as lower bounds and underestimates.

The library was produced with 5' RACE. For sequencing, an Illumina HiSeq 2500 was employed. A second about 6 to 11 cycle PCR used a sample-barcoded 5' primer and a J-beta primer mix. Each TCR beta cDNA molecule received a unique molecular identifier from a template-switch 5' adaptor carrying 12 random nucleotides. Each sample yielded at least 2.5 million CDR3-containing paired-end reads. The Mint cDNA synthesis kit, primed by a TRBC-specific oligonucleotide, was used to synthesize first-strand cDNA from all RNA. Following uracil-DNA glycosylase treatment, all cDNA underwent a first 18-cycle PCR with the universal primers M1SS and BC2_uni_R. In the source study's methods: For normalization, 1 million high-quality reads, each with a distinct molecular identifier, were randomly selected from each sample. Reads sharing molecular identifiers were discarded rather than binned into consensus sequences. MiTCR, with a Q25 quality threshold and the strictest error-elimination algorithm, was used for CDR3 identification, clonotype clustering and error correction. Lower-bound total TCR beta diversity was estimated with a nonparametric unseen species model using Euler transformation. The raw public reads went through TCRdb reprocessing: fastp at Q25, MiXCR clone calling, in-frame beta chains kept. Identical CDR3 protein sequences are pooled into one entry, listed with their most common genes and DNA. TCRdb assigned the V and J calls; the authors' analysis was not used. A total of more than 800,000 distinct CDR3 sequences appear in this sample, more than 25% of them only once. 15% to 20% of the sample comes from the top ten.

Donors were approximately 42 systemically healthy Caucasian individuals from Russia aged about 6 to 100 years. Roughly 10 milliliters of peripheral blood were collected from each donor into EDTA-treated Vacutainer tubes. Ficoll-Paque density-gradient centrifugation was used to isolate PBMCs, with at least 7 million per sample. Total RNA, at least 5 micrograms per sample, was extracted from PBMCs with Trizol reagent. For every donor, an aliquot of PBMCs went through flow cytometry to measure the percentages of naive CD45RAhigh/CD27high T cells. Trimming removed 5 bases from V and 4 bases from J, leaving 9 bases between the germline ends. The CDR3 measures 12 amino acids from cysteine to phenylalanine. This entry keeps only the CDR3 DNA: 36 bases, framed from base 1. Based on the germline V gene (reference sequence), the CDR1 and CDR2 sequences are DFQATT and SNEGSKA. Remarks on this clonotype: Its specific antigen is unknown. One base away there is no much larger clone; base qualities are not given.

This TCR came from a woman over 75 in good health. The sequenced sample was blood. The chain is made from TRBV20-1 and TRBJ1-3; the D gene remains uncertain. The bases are TGCAGTGCTTTCAAGACCGGAAACACCATATATTTT. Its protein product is CSAFKTGNTIYF.